This T cell receptor beta chain is drawn from a study of cytomegalovirus exposure and HLA in healthy donors. The study, taken as a whole, reports: In vitro experiments confirmed that a few CMV-associated chains were specific for CMV antigens. A later analysis linked a missense DCLRE1C variant to TCR beta V- and J-gene trimming.

Donors in the study were healthy people who gave bone marrow. Researchers ran the PCR with 60 Vbeta and 13 Jbeta primers. Assay used: immunoSEQ multiplex PCR; TCRdb lists only in-frame clones, some missing. Among 200,000 or so clones listed, roughly 83% were seen once. A remark on this clone: Its target is not known.

Looked up from germline, CDR1 is MNHEY and CDR2 is SMNVEV (reference sequence). The V end lost 6 bases, the J end lost 6 bases, and 14 bases lay between the germline ends. The length of the CDR3 is 14 residues. The sample comprised PBMCs. The V gene is TRBV27, the J gene TRBJ1-4, with a possible D match to TRBD1 (5 bases). The receptor was isolated from a boy aged 5-17 years in good health and CMV-seronegative. CDR3 amino acids: CASSRARAHEKLFF. The CDR3 coding sequence is TGTGCCAGCAGCCGAGCCAGGGCGCATGAAAAACTGTTTTTT.